A selection of T cell receptor beta chains follows, all from one sample in a study of response to subunit inactivated influenza vaccine. TCRdb processed the RT-PCR reads anew with MiXCR; each CDR3 protein has one entry. The profile shows hundreds of thousands of distinct CDR3 sequences, about 15% of them singletons. The specimen was PBMCs from blood, collected about 14 days before vaccination. All receptors come from a man aged 45-60 years who received an inactivated influenza vaccine. Both conserved end residues are part of each CDR3. D genes are given only for firm matches. Clone size appears in some rows only: once, few, many, or a class for an expanded clone.

TRBV4-3	NA	TRBJ2-2	TRBD2	CASSRELAPNTGELFF	TGCGCCAGCAGCCGAGAACTAGCGCCGAACACCGGGGAGCTGTTTTTT
TRBV20-1	NA	TRBJ2-7	TRBD2	CSASGGAYEQYF	TGCAGTGCTAGCGGGGGGGCGTACGAGCAGTACTTC
TRBV5-1	few	TRBJ2-3	NA	CASSLSSARGTDTQYF	TGCGCCAGCAGCTTGAGCTCCGCCCGCGGCACAGATACGCAGTATTTT
TRBV11-2	few	TRBJ2-3	NA	CASSTTTDTQYF	TGTGCCAGCAGCACTACCACAGATACGCAGTATTTT
TRBV6-5	NA	TRBJ1-2	NA	CASSEGSYGYTF	TGTGCCAGCAGTGAGGGGTCCTATGGCTACACCTTC
TRBV3-1	few	TRBJ1-2	NA	CASSLGQRQRGYTF	TGTGCCAGCAGCCTTGGACAGCGTCAAAGGGGCTACACCTTC
TRBV7-2	NA	TRBJ2-3	TRBD1	CASSLQGAPADTQYF	TGTGCCAGCAGCTTACAGGGGGCGCCGGCAGATACGCAGTATTTT
TRBV7-6	many	TRBJ1-3	TRBD1	CASRMGQGFSGNTIYF	TGTGCCAGCAGGATGGGACAGGGTTTTTCAGGAAACACCATATATTTT
TRBV4-2	NA	TRBJ1-4	NA	CASSQDSQANEKLFF	TGTGCCAGCAGCCAAGATTCCCAGGCTAATGAAAAACTGTTTTTT
TRBV5-1	NA	TRBJ1-1	NA	CASSLSQGLNTEAFF	TGCGCCAGCAGCTTGTCCCAGGGCCTTAACACTGAAGCTTTCTTT
TRBV29-1	NA	TRBJ2-1	TRBD2	CSAGARLAGGPEFF	TGCAGCGCCGGAGCGAGGCTAGCGGGAGGTCCGGAGTTCTTC
TRBV4-1	NA	TRBJ2-1	NA	CASSHFGGRRGDNEQFF	TGCGCCAGCAGCCACTTCGGGGGCAGGAGGGGGGACAATGAGCAGTTCTTC
TRBV4-2	few	TRBJ1-1	TRBD1	CASSQQQGAPTEAFF	TGTGCCAGCAGCCAACAACAGGGGGCGCCCACTGAAGCTTTCTTT
TRBV29-1	NA	TRBJ2-7	NA	CSVEDDASPRYEQYF	TGCAGCGTTGAAGATGATGCCAGTCCCCGCTACGAGCAGTACTTC
TRBV7-7	NA	TRBJ2-2	NA	CASSPRPRGLDPGELFF	TGTGCCAGCAGCCCAAGACCCAGGGGTCTTGACCCCGGGGAGCTGTTTTTT
TRBV28	NA	TRBJ2-7	NA	CASSIPLKQYF	TGTGCCAGCAGTATCCCCCTAAAGCAGTACTTC
TRBV10-3	few	TRBJ2-3	TRBD1	CAISETGTGSTDTQYF	TGTGCCATCAGTGAGACCGGGACAGGGAGCACAGATACGCAGTATTTT